What follows are 30 T cell receptor beta chains derived from one specimen sequenced in a study of radiation and T cells in renal cell carcinoma (TCRdb year 2020). Receptors were amplified or captured by the immunoSEQ multiplex PCR assay. The table was pulled from immuneACCESS by TCRdb, which kept in-frame rearrangements only. Such tables lose some clones; where checked, under half of the loss comes from unresolved V genes, and the rest has no known cause. For this sample there are some 76,000 clones; more than 75% appear just once. The ten largest clones take up 5.8% of the sample. The time point tag for this specimen amounts to: blood 2 weeks post-SBRT. Reading the label with the study, this specimen's treatment or condition is: 15 Gy SBRT to primary tumor, nephrectomy 4 weeks later. The input for sequencing was blood, taken from a patient whose treatment included radiotherapy and nephrectomy. The receptor set was obtained from a man between 60 and 75 years old with renal cell carcinoma.

The J gene is TRBJ1-2, the V gene TRBV6-6, with D perhaps TRBD1 (5 bases). V was pared by 5 bases and J by 6 bases, with 16 bases between. Germline V gene sequence: CDR1 MNHNY, CDR2 SVGAGI (reference sequence). The CDR3 is 14 residues long. The CDR3 loop is CASSRYQGGDGYTF. DNA for the CDR3: TGTGCCAGCAGTCGGTATCAGGGTGGGGATGGCTACACCTTC.

The chain employs TRBV28 and TRBJ1-5, with TRBD1 identical over 8 bases. The CDR3 runs 14 residues. J was trimmed by 6 bases and V by 8 bases; bases with no gene match: 9. Germline CDR1 reads MDHEN; CDR2 reads SYDVKM. The CDR3 DNA sequence: TGTGCCAGCGGGGGACAGGCTGGGCGTCAGCCCCAGCATTTT. It codes for CASGGQAGRQPQHF.

The rearrangement links TRBV5-1 to TRBJ2-1; the match to TRBD2 covers 13 bases. This CDR3 is 17 amino acids long. The germline V gene encodes CDR1 SGHRS and CDR2 YFSETQ. Trimming removed 0 bases from V and 8 bases from J; junction bases left unmatched: 8. The CDR3 DNA reads TGCGCCAGCAGCTTGGCCCCGGGACTAGCGGGAACGGATGAGCAGTTCTTC. This gives the protein CASSLAPGLAGTDEQFF.

This rearrangement joins TRBV7-8 to TRBJ2-3; no clear D gene. Germline CDR1 SGHVS, CDR2 FQNEAQ. The CDR3 extends over 14 amino acids. The V and J ends lost 5 bases and 4 bases respectively, with 13 bases between them. CDR3 sequence: CASSIGPSSDTQYF. CDR3 in DNA: TGTGCCAGCAGCATAGGTCCCTCTTCAGATACGCAGTATTTT.

The rearrangement links TRBV19 to TRBJ2-2; D possibly uses TRBD1 or TRBD2 (5 bases each). The germline CDR1 and CDR2 sequences are LNHDA and SQIVND (reference sequence). V shed 2 bases and J shed 4 bases, with 14 bases lying between them. The CDR3 consists of 16 residues. The CDR3 nucleotides are TGTGCCAGTAGTATATGGGGGAGTGGAGGCACCGGGGAGCTGTTTTTT. Its translation: CASSIWGSGGTGELFF.

V is TRBV6-1 and J is TRBJ2-1; the D is unclear. V shed 1 base and J shed 8 bases, with 12 bases lying between them. Per germline, CDR1 MNHNS and CDR2 SASEGT. CDR3 length equals 14 residues. This CDR3 is CASSEGGQFDEQFF. The CDR3 nucleotides are TGTGCCAGCAGTGAAGGGGGTCAGTTCGATGAGCAGTTCTTC.

The chain couples TRBV5-6 to TRBJ2-7, with TRBD1 matching 7 bases. The CDR3 totals 16 residues. The V and J ends lost 1 base and 1 base, in that order; junction bases with no gene match: 8. From germline, CDR1 is SGHDT and CDR2 YYEEEE. The chain's CDR3 is CASSLSGQFLSYEQYF. The DNA for the CDR3 is TGTGCCAGCAGCTTGTCGGGACAGTTTCTATCCTACGAGCAGTACTTC.

The chain employs TRBV4-1 and TRBJ2-5; D possibly corresponds to TRBD2 (6 bases). The CDR3 loop spans 14 amino acids. Germline V gene data show CDR1 as MGHRA and CDR2 as YSYEKL. V was clipped by 3 bases and J by 4 bases, with 12 bases between them. In nucleotides, the CDR3 is TGCGCCAGCAGCCAGCGGGACGGGTTAGAGACCCAGTACTTC. Translation gives CASSQRDGLETQYF.

In its sample, this clone was seen a few times. This chain connects TRBV10-2 to TRBJ2-7; possibly TRBD2 for D (6 bases). Trimming removed 8 bases at V and 4 bases at J, with 12 bases between. CDR3 length: 12 amino acids. Per the germline V gene, CDR1 is WSHSY and CDR2 is SAAADI. The CDR3 bases are TGCGCCAGCGGGACTTCCAATTACGAGCAGTACTTC. Its protein is CASGTSNYEQYF.

This chain joins TRBV5-8 and TRBJ1-2; D gene unclear. The V gene lost 5 bases and the J gene lost 3 bases, with 14 bases spanning the gap. The germline V gene has CDR1 SGHTS and CDR2 YDEGEE. CDR3 length: 14 residues. The CDR3 protein is CASRDTRRDYGYTF. For the CDR3, the DNA is TGTGCCAGCAGAGACACGCGGCGGGACTATGGCTACACCTTC.

The rearrangement joins TRBV28 to TRBJ2-5; D is uncertain. Between the trimmed V and J ends, which lost 4 bases and 5 bases, there was a span of 5 bases. The germline V gene encodes CDR1 MDHEN and CDR2 SYDVKM. This CDR3 is 11 amino acids long. CDR3 sequence (DNA): TGTGCCAGCAGTTACGCGGAGACCCAGTACTTC. Amino acid sequence: CASSYAETQYF.

This chain links TRBV9 with TRBJ2-3; tentatively, D is TRBD2 (6 bases). Germline values: CDR1 SGDLS, CDR2 YYNGEE. Trimming removed 2 bases from V and 4 bases from J, with 11 bases in between. The CDR3 covers 14 residues. The CDR3 DNA sequence: TGTGCCAGCAGCGTGCTTGAGCGGGCAGATACGCAGTATTTT. Translating it yields CASSVLERADTQYF.

This clone has more than one count but fewer than ten. This chain joins TRBV10-3 and TRBJ2-7; tentatively, D is TRBD1 (6 bases). From germline, CDR1 is ENHRY and CDR2 SYGVKD. This CDR3 region has 13 residues. Trimming removed 4 bases at V and 5 bases at J, with 12 bases between. The CDR3 DNA reads as TGTGCCATCAGTGCACAGGGCAGGGACGAGCAGTACTTC. This sequence encodes CAISAQGRDEQYF.

The chain joins TRBV15 to TRBJ2-5, with no clear D. The CDR3 length is 13 residues. Germline V gene data show CDR1 as LNHNV and CDR2 as YYDKDF (reference sequence). The V end lost 4 bases, the J end lost 1 base, and 7 bases lay between the germline ends. This chain's CDR3 is CATSIGPQETQYF. In nucleotides, the CDR3 is TGTGCCACCAGCATCGGGCCCCAAGAGACCCAGTACTTC.

This clone was seen only once. The rearrangement joins TRBV10-3 to TRBJ2-1; TRBD2 might be the D (6 bases). Per the germline V gene, CDR1 is ENHRY and CDR2 is SYGVKD. V gave up 4 bases and J gave up 5 bases, with 12 bases separating them. This CDR3 has 14 residues. CDR3 nucleotide sequence: TGTGCCATCAGTGCGTCTAGCGAAGACAATGAGCAGTTCTTC. Its translation: CAISASSEDNEQFF.

V gene TRBV5-6 combines with J gene TRBJ2-1; possible D gene TRBD2, 7 bases. Germline lookup yields CDR1 SGHDT and CDR2 YYEEEE. The CDR3 totals 16 residues. The ends were cut back, 0 bases at V and 7 bases at J, with 17 bases in the middle. The CDR3 spells CASSLAYGGRRNEQFF. The CDR3, as DNA: TGTGCCAGCAGCTTGGCTTACGGGGGGCGTCGAAATGAGCAGTTCTTC.

This chain uses TRBV6-5 with TRBJ2-1; no definite D call. This CDR3 region has 15 residues. Trimming shortened V by 6 bases and J by 3 bases, and 15 bases separated the two germline ends. Germline CDR1 and CDR2: MNHEY and SVGAGI. CDR3 coding DNA: TGTGCCAGCAGGGGTGCTTCCCTCGGCTACAATGAGCAGTTCTTC. It encodes CASRGASLGYNEQFF.

This chain connects TRBV6-5 to TRBJ2-7; D unresolved. Per the germline V gene, CDR1 is MNHEY and CDR2 is SVGAGI. Between the trimmed V and J ends, which lost 2 bases and 0 bases, there was a span of 8 bases. CDR3 length equals 14 residues. The CDR3 sequence is CASSYGEISYEQYF. Written as DNA, the CDR3 is TGTGCCAGCAGTTACGGGGAAATCTCCTACGAGCAGTACTTC.

The rearrangement joins TRBV5-4 to TRBJ2-2; 9 positions agree with TRBD1. V dropped 7 bases and J dropped 0; count of bases not matched to a gene: 10. Germline V gives CDR1 SGHNT, CDR2 YYREEE (reference sequence). The CDR3 has 17 amino acids. The CDR3 spells CASAPAGQGANTGELFF. Written as DNA, the CDR3 is TGTGCCAGCGCCCCCGCGGGACAGGGCGCGAACACCGGGGAGCTGTTTTTT.

The table lists this clone with a few counts. J is TRBJ1-3 and V is TRBV9; D perhaps matches TRBD1 (5 bases). Trimming removed 3 bases at V and 0 bases at J, with 10 bases between. The CDR3 contains 15 residues. The V gene's germline CDR1 is SGDLS and CDR2 YYNGEE. CDR3 sequence (DNA): TGTGCCAGCAGCGCCCGACAGAGCTCTGGAAACACCATATATTTT. Translation: CASSARQSSGNTIYF.

The chain has TRBV4-1 and TRBJ2-1; tentatively, D is TRBD1 (6 bases). The V end lost 5 bases, the J end lost 0 bases, and 26 bases lay between the germline ends. The germline CDR1 and CDR2 sequences are MGHRA and YSYEKL. This CDR3 is built from 20 residues. CDR3 sequence reads: CASSSQTGIMFLSSYNEQFF. The CDR3 nucleotides are TGCGCCAGCAGCTCCCAGACAGGTATAATGTTTTTGAGCTCCTACAATGAGCAGTTCTTC.

The V call is TRBV28, the J call TRBJ1-5; no clear D gene. Deletions cut 8 bases from V and 0 bases from J, with 2 bases between. The CDR3 covers 11 residues. In germline, CDR1 is MDHEN, CDR2 SYDVKM. The CDR3 DNA follows: TGTGCCAGCTATAGCAATCAGCCCCAGCATTTT. This codes for CASYSNQPQHF.

The rearrangement links TRBV18 to TRBJ2-7; 8 bases align to TRBD2. The trim removed 0 bases at V and 3 bases at J, leaving 10 bases unmatched. Germline V gives CDR1 KGHSH, CDR2 LQKENI. The CDR3 length is 17 residues. CDR3 nucleotides: TGTGCCAGCTCACCACCGGCTTCAGCGGGAGTATTCTACGAGCAGTACTTC. Translating gives CASSPPASAGVFYEQYF.

The V gene is TRBV30, the J gene TRBJ2-1; the D is unclear. V was pared by 2 bases and J by 7 bases, with 9 bases between. The CDR3 has 12 residues. Germline CDR1 GTSNPN, CDR2 SVGIG (reference sequence). CDR3 sequence reads: CAWSRQVNEQFF. The CDR3 DNA sequence: TGTGCCTGGAGTCGGCAGGTTAATGAGCAGTTCTTC.

This clone was seen repeatedly, ten times or more. The CDR3 region has the DNA TGCGCCAGCAGCCAACCCCGGGAGGGCCGGAGAAGGAATGAGCAGTTCTTC. Translation: CASSQPREGRRRNEQFF. The chain joins TRBV4-1 to TRBJ2-1; TRBD2 matches 8 bases. This CDR3 spans 17 amino acids. Trimming cost V 2 bases and J 7 bases; bases outside gene matches: 13. The germline CDR1 and CDR2 sequences are MGHRA and YSYEKL.

CDR3 coding DNA: TGTGCCATCAGGGACAGGGGGAGCTCCTACGAGCAGTACTTC. Translated: CAIRDRGSSYEQYF. The chain uses TRBV10-3 and TRBJ2-7; 10 nucleotides align to TRBD1. With V trimmed by 6 bases and J by 0 bases, 2 bases remained unmatched. CDR1 and CDR2 (germline): ENHRY, SYGVKD. The CDR3 is 14 amino acids.

The chain carries TRBV4-2 and TRBJ2-7; 9 bases are shared with TRBD2. CDR1 is LGHNA, CDR2 YNFKEQ, per germline. V shed 4 bases and J 4 bases; nucleotides not matched to a gene: 14. This CDR3 contains 17 residues. This chain's CDR3 is CASSPPARASGKYEQYF. In DNA form, the CDR3 reads TGTGCCAGCAGCCCCCCCGCCCGGGCTAGCGGGAAGTACGAGCAGTACTTC.

Note on this clone: The sample has other DNA sequences that encode this CDR3 too. J is TRBJ2-5 and V is TRBV7-9, with D uncertain. The germline V and J ends were trimmed by 3 bases and 5 bases, with 4 bases remaining between them. Germline CDR1 reads SEHNR; CDR2 reads FQNEAQ (reference sequence). CDR3 length: 11 amino acids. CDR3: CASSFGETQYF. DNA of the CDR3: TGTGCCAGCAGCTTCGGGGAGACCCAGTACTTC.

This clone occurred a few times. The V and J genes are TRBV7-2 and TRBJ2-7, with no clear D. The CDR3 is made up of 11 amino acids. The germline CDR1 and CDR2 sequences are SGHTA and FQGNSA. Deletions cut 5 bases from V and 4 bases from J, with 6 bases between. This chain's CDR3 is CASSNRYEQYF. CDR3 sequence (DNA): TGTGCCAGCAGCAACCGATACGAGCAGTACTTC.

On this clone itself: Other DNA sequences within the sample encode an identical CDR3. This chain joins TRBV11-2 and TRBJ2-3; the D gene is possibly TRBD2 (8 bases). The CDR3 is made up of 14 amino acids. Trimming took off 1 base at V and 6 bases at J, with 11 bases between the two ends. Germline loops: CDR1 SGHAT, CDR2 FQNNGV. DNA of the CDR3: TGTGCCAGCAGCTTAGCGGGAGGGGGCGATACGCAGTATTTT. Its protein is CASSLAGGGDTQYF.